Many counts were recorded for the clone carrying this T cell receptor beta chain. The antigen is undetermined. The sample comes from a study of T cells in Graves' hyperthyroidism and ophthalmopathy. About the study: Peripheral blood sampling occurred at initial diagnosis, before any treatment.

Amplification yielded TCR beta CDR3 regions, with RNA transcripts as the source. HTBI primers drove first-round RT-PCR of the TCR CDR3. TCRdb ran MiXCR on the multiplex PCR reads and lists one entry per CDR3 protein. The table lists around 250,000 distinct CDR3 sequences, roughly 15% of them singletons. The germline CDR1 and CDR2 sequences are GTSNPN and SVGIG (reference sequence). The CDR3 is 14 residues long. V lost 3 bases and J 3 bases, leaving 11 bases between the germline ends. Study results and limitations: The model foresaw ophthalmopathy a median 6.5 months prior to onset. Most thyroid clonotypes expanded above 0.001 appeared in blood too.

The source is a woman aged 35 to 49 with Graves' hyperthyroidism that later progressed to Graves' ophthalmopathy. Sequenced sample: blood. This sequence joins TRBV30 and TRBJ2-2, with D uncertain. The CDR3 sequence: CAWSLVLDTGELFF. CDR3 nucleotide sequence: TGTGCCTGGAGCCTGGTTTTAGACACCGGGGAGCTGTTTTTT.